This record concerns one T cell receptor beta chain sequence. This sample was included in a study of OX40 agonist ivuxolimab in advanced cancers. This CDR3 region has 17 residues. CDR1 and CDR2 (germline): SQVTM, ANQGSEA. Deletions cut 3 bases from V and 0 bases from J, with 19 bases between. Assay: immunoSEQ multiplex PCR; the TCRdb copy retains only in-frame clones and omits some. The sample shows about 69,000 clones, around 89% of them seen only once. The sequence was obtained from an adult with an advanced solid tumor such as melanoma, head and neck, liver or kidney cancer. The rearrangement joins TRBV29-1 to TRBJ2-3; a weak D match, TRBD1 (6 bases). Sequencing was performed on CD4+ or CD8+ T cells sorted from blood, taken in a trial of the OX40 agonist ivuxolimab. CDR3 sequence: CSVEAPTGSLSTDTQYF. CDR3 in DNA: TGCAGCGTTGAGGCCCCGACAGGTAGTTTGAGCACAGATACGCAGTATTTT.